Sequencing of this T cell receptor beta chain was carried out in a study of blood T cell repertoires in COVID-19. Clones were sequenced by immunoSEQ multiplex PCR, and TCRdb holds only the in-frame ones, with some missing. Here the sample spans hundreds of thousands of clones, around 86% being singletons. The specimen was peripheral blood. The TCR originated in a man in his sixties who had recovered from COVID-19.

The CDR3 reads CASSQRGQGMDEQYF. Here the CDR3 DNA reads TGCGCCAGCAGCCAGAGGGGACAGGGAATGGACGAGCAGTACTTC. The chain joins TRBV5-1 to TRBJ2-7; the match to TRBD1 covers 9 bases. CDR3 length equals 15 residues. Germline loops: CDR1 SGHRS, CDR2 YFSETQ. The trim removed 4 bases at V and 5 bases at J, leaving 10 bases unmatched.